The present entry profiles one T cell receptor (beta chain) with its context. What it binds is not known. By quantitative 5'-RACE with molecular barcodes, the TCR beta libraries were made. TCRdb used MiXCR to reprocess the 5' RACE reads, holding one entry per CDR3 protein. This table has hundreds of thousands of distinct CDR3 sequences, 20% appearing once. This entry belongs to a study of CD8 T cells in ankylosing spondylitis. Study-wide results and limits: Seemingly characteristic of ankylosing spondylitis blood was a TCR beta motif consisting of fewer than 10 highly homologous variants. Disease-linked clones were reportedly significantly enriched in matched ankylosing spondylitis synovial fluid. Disease-linked clones, CD8+, were relatively rare in peripheral blood.

V dropped 3 bases and J dropped 3; count of bases not matched to a gene: 6. CDR3 size: 15 residues. Germline V CDR1 and CDR2: SEHNR, FQNEAQ (reference sequence). This chain connects TRBV7-9 to TRBJ1-1; 8 bases line up with TRBD1. The specimen sequenced was blood, either unsorted or a sorted T cell fraction (not recorded which). The receptor comes from a female donor with ankylosing spondylitis or in good health (not recorded which). The CDR3 is CASSFGQGVDTEAFF. As DNA, the CDR3 is TGTGCCAGCAGCTTTGGACAGGGAGTTGACACTGAAGCTTTCTTT.